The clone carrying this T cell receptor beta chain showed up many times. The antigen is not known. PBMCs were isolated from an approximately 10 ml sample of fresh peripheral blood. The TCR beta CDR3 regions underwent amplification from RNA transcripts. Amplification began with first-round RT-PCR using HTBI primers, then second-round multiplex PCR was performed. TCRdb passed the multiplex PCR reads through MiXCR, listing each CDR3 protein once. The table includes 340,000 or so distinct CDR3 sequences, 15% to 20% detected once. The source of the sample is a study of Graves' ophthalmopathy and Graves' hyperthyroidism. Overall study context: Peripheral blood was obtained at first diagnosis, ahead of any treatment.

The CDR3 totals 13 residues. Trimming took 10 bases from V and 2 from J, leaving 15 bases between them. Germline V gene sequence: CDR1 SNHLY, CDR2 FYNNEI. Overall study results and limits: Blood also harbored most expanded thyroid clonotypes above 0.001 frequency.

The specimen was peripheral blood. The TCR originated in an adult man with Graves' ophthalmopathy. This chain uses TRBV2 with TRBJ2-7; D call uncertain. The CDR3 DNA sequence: TGTGCCACCGGTGGGGTGGGAACCTACGAGCAGTACTTC. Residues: CATGGVGTYEQYF.